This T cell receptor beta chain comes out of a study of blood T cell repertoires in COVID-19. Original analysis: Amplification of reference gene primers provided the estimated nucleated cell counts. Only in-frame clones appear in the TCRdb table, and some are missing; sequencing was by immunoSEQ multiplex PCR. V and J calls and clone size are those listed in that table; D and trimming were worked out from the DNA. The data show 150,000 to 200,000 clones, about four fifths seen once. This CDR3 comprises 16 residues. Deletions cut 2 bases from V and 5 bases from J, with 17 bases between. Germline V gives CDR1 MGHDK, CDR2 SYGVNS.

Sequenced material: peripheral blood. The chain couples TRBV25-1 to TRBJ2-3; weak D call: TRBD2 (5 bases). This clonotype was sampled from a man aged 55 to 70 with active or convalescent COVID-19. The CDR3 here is CASSEQELTAGDTQYF. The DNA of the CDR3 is TGTGCCAGCAGTGAACAAGAACTGACGGCGGGAGATACGCAGTATTTT.